A single sample is the source of the 22 T cell receptor beta chains below, sequenced in a study of T cell repertoires in ileal Crohn's disease. The table came from immunoSEQ multiplex PCR; TCRdb's copy has only in-frame clones and leaves some out. The repertoire holds more than 4,000 clones, about 81% seen once, with less than 20% in the top ten. Material: ileal tissue. These receptors were collected from an adult with Crohn's disease.

The chain couples TRBV27 to TRBJ2-1; weak D call: TRBD1 (6 bases). The CDR3 runs to 14 residues. Trimming removed 4 bases at V and 2 bases at J, with 9 bases between. Looked up from germline, CDR1 is MNHEY and CDR2 is SMNVEV (reference sequence). The CDR3 reads CASSSGATYNEQFF. The CDR3 nucleotides are TGTGCCAGCAGTTCAGGGGCCACCTACAATGAGCAGTTCTTC.

Concerning this clone: A junction boundary mismatches the germline segment, possibly from a read error. J is TRBJ2-7 and V is TRBV7-2; D is undetermined. CDR1 and CDR2 (germline): SGHTA, FQGNSA. The CDR3 runs 13 residues. The CDR3 spells CASSLSDPTPPNF. Here the CDR3 DNA reads TGTGCCAGCAGCCTCTCCGACCCGACTCCTCCCAACTTC.

The rearrangement links TRBV7-9 to TRBJ2-2, with D perhaps TRBD1 (7 bases). The germline V gene has CDR1 SEHNR and CDR2 FQNEAQ (reference sequence). The CDR3 length is 18 residues. Trimming removed 4 bases at V and 1 base at J, with 19 bases between. In DNA, the CDR3 is TGTGCCAGCAGCTCTCGTTTGGGCAGGGGGGTGAACACCGGGGAGCTGTTTTTT. It yields the protein CASSSRLGRGVNTGELFF.

DNA of the CDR3: TGTGCCAGCAGTTTGCCTAGGGAGCAGTACTTC. It encodes CASSLPREQYF. The J gene is TRBJ2-7, the V gene TRBV2; no clear D. The germline V gene has CDR1 SNHLY and CDR2 FYNNEI. Deletions cut 5 bases from V and 7 bases from J, with 9 bases between. The CDR3 is made up of 11 amino acids.

The chain recombines TRBV7-3 with TRBJ2-6, with D perhaps TRBD1 (6 bases). Germline CDR1 is SGHTA and CDR2 is FQGTGA. The CDR3 has 19 amino acids. V gave up 1 base and J gave up 4 bases, with 20 bases separating them. In nucleotides, the CDR3 is TGTGCCAGCAGCTTAAGGGGCAGGGGTATTGGGTCCGGGGCCAACGTCCTGACTTTC. It encodes CASSLRGRGIGSGANVLTF.

CDR3 sequence (DNA): TGTGCCAGCAGCCCGTTTGCGGGGGTCCAGGAGACCCAGTACTTC. Amino acids: CASSPFAGVQETQYF. This chain links TRBV7-6 with TRBJ2-5; 7 bases map to TRBD2. The CDR3 runs 15 residues. V trimming: 5 bases; J trimming: 5 bases; junction bases outside the gene matches: 11. From germline, CDR1 is SGHVS and CDR2 FNYEAQ. The variable domain in full, completed from reference TRBV7-6 and TRBJ2-5, reads GAGVSQSPRYKVTKRGQDVALRCDPISGHVSLYWYRQALGQGPEFLTYFNYEAQQDKSGLPNDRFSAERPEGSISTLTIQRTEQRDSAMYRCASSPFAGVQETQYFGPGTRLLVL.

V is TRBV7-2 and J is TRBJ2-1, with TRBD2 matching over 10 bases. Germline lookup yields CDR1 SGHTA and CDR2 FQGNSA. This CDR3 is 15 amino acids long. J gave up 7 bases and V 5 bases, and 8 bases lay outside the gene matches. The CDR3, as DNA: TGTGCCAGCAGCCTAAGCGGGGGGGCGGGAAATGAGCAGTTCTTC. Its protein product is CASSLSGGAGNEQFF.

This clone was observed a few times. The chain is built from TRBV4-3 and TRBJ1-2, with 11 bases that match TRBD1. The ends lost 4 bases at V and 5 bases at J; junction bases unmatched: 12. CDR3 length: 17 amino acids. Germline V gene lookup returns CDR1 LGHNA and CDR2 YSLEER. In DNA form, the CDR3 reads TGCGCCAGCAGCCCGAAACCCCCCGGGACAGGGGGGTATGGCTACACCTTC. Its protein is CASSPKPPGTGGYGYTF.

The chain is built from TRBV27 and TRBJ2-1; 9 nucleotides align to TRBD1. Germline V gives CDR1 MNHEY, CDR2 SMNVEV (reference sequence). CDR3 length equals 14 residues. J lost 7 bases, V lost 6 bases, and 7 bases had no gene match. CDR3 protein: CASRSGTGWNEQFF. For the CDR3, the DNA is TGTGCCAGCAGGTCCGGGACAGGGTGGAATGAGCAGTTCTTC.

The rearrangement joins TRBV28 to TRBJ2-2; D is unresolved. Trimming stripped 6 bases from V and 0 bases from J, with 11 bases between. Germline V gene data show CDR1 as MDHEN and CDR2 as SYDVKM. The CDR3 extends over 15 amino acids. CDR3 DNA sequence: TGTGCCAGCAGGTCGGCAGGCGCGAACACCGGGGAGCTGTTTTTT. Encoded protein: CASRSAGANTGELFF.

The table lists this clone with a few counts. The V and J genes are TRBV11-2 and TRBJ1-2, with D tentatively TRBD1 (6 bases). Germline V CDR1 and CDR2: SGHAT, FQNNGV. The CDR3 length is 14 residues. Deletions cut 4 bases from V and 9 bases from J, with 18 bases between. CDR3 protein: CASSSLQGNPSYTF. The CDR3 DNA follows: TGTGCCAGCAGCTCTTTACAGGGAAACCCCAGCTACACCTTC. The entire variable domain, with the rest obtained from reference TRBV11-2 and TRBJ1-2, is as follows: EAGVAQSPRYKIIEKRQSVAFWCNPISGHATLYWYQQILGQGPKLLIQFQNNGVVDDSQLPKDRFSAERLKGVDSTLKIQPAKLEDSAVYLCASSSLQGNPSYTFGSGTRLTVV.

This rearrangement joins TRBV2 to TRBJ1-4; the match to TRBD1 covers 9 bases. The germline CDR1 and CDR2 sequences are SNHLY and FYNNEI. The CDR3 extends over 14 amino acids. V trimming: 6 bases; J trimming: 7 bases; junction bases outside the gene matches: 6. The CDR3 spells CASSETGGIEKLFF. CDR3 nucleotides: TGTGCCAGCAGCGAAACAGGGGGCATTGAAAAACTGTTTTTT.

The chain recombines TRBV19 with TRBJ2-3, with a tentative D call TRBD2 (6 bases). This CDR3 is built from 13 residues. Germline V gene sequence: CDR1 LNHDA, CDR2 SQIVND (reference sequence). Trimming cost V 9 bases and J 2 bases, with 12 bases left between them. The CDR3 here is CASRGDPTDTQYF. The CDR3 DNA is TGTGCCAGCCGCGGGGACCCCACAGATACGCAGTATTTT.

The V and J genes are TRBV21-1 and TRBJ2-3; the listed D gene, TRBD2, was not tested against the DNA. TRBV21-1 is a pseudogene segment. There are 15 residues in the CDR3. CDR3 amino acids: CASSLTSGSTDTQYF. In DNA, the CDR3 is TGTGCCAGCAGCCTTACTAGCGGGAGCACAGATACGCAGTATTTT.

The rearrangement uses TRBV7-2 and TRBJ1-5, with TRBD1 matching 7 bases. This CDR3 is built from 14 residues. V lost 5 bases, J lost 4 bases, and 5 bases stayed unmatched. The V gene's germline CDR1 is SGHTA and CDR2 FQGNSA. CDR3 nucleotide sequence: TGTGCCAGCAGCGCCTTGACAGGGAATCAGCCCCAGCATTTT. Translated: CASSALTGNQPQHF.

The V and J genes are TRBV30 and TRBJ1-2, with 9 bases aligning to TRBD1. Germline values: CDR1 GTSNPN, CDR2 SVGIG (reference sequence). The ends lost 5 bases at V and 2 bases at J; junction bases unmatched: 0. The CDR3 extends over 12 amino acids. This CDR3 reads CAWGTGNYGYTF. Written as DNA, the CDR3 is TGTGCCTGGGGGACAGGGAACTATGGCTACACCTTC.

V is TRBV9 and J is TRBJ2-7; D is ambiguous. V was trimmed by 0 bases and J by 5 bases, leaving 15 bases between them. The V gene's germline CDR1 is SGDLS and CDR2 YYNGEE. This CDR3 comprises 15 residues. CDR3 loop: CASSVGEVVKNEQYF. DNA of the CDR3: TGTGCCAGCAGCGTAGGAGAGGTCGTGAAGAACGAGCAGTACTTC.

This clone was picked up a small number of times. This chain uses TRBV6-1 with TRBJ1-2; 8 nucleotides match TRBD1. V lost 7 bases and J lost 8; bases outside the gene matches: 6. Germline assignment: CDR1 MNHNS and CDR2 SASEGT. This CDR3 region has 12 residues. The CDR3 region is CASNQGAKGYTF. CDR3 coding DNA: TGTGCCAGCAATCAGGGGGCAAAGGGCTACACCTTC.

This clone was picked up a small number of times. Here the CDR3 DNA reads TGTGCCAGCAGTGACGAGGTAATTTTGAACACTGAAGCTTTCTTT. Translating it yields CASSDEVILNTEAFF. V and J are TRBV6-6 and TRBJ1-1; no clear D. The CDR3 length is 15 residues. Germline CDR1 is MNHNY and CDR2 is SVGAGI (reference sequence). V was shortened by 5 bases and J by 0 bases, with 13 bases between the two germline ends.

CDR3 region: CASSFRVGNSPLHF. The CDR3 DNA reads TGTGCCAGCAGCTTCAGGGTGGGTAATTCACCCCTCCACTTT. This chain uses TRBV6-5 with TRBJ1-6; possibly TRBD1 for D (5 bases). Germline loops: CDR1 MNHEY, CDR2 SVGAGI. CDR3 length equals 14 residues. With 6 bases removed from V and 6 bases from J, the gap between germline ends came to 12 bases.

The rearrangement uses TRBV5-1 and TRBJ1-2, with D possibly TRBD1 on 6 matching bases. The germline V gene has CDR1 SGHRS and CDR2 YFSETQ. Trimming took 6 bases from V and 4 from J, leaving 16 bases between them. The CDR3 runs 14 residues. Here the CDR3 DNA reads TGCGCCAGCACCCCTGAGGGGGGGGGCTATGGCTACACCTTC. This encodes CASTPEGGGYGYTF.

This clone was observed a handful of times. The V and J genes are TRBV14 and TRBJ1-2; possible D gene TRBD1, 6 bases. The V and J ends lost 1 base and 5 bases respectively, with 17 bases between them. Germline V gene lookup returns CDR1 SGHDN and CDR2 FVKESK. This CDR3 contains 16 residues. The CDR3 loop is CASSQAQGVAPYGYTF. CDR3 DNA: TGTGCCAGCAGCCAAGCACAGGGCGTGGCCCCATATGGCTACACCTTC.